This passage covers 28 T cell receptor beta chains from one sample sequenced in a study of T cells in localized non-small cell lung cancer. Sequencing used immunoSEQ multiplex PCR; TCRdb keeps in-frame clones, though not all of them. The sample records under 45,000 clones, roughly 80% being singletons. The source material was PBMCs, sampled before any cancer treatment. The receptors derive from a man aged 40-75 years with stage II lung adenocarcinoma.

This clone was seen a few times. The J gene is TRBJ1-1, the V gene TRBV2; D is undetermined. Germline values: CDR1 SNHLY, CDR2 FYNNEI. The CDR3 runs 13 residues. Trimming pared 6 bases from V and 1 base from J, leaving 9 bases between. The CDR3, as DNA: TGTGCCAGCAGGAATGGGCGGAACACTGAAGCTTTCTTT. Protein: CASRNGRNTEAFF.

This clone was counted a single time. This rearrangement joins TRBV28 to TRBJ2-5, with 13 bases that match TRBD2. Germline V gene lookup returns CDR1 MDHEN and CDR2 SYDVKM. The CDR3 loop spans 14 amino acids. V gave up 6 bases and J gave up 7 bases; unmatched junction bases: 5. The CDR3 loop reads CASRGLAGRGTQYF. The CDR3 DNA reads as TGTGCCAGCAGGGGACTAGCGGGGCGCGGGACCCAGTACTTC.

The chain employs TRBV18 and TRBJ2-4; D ambiguous. Germline-derived CDR1 and CDR2 are KGHSH and LQKENI. The CDR3 has 13 residues. V was shortened by 5 bases and J by 3 bases, with 8 bases between the two germline ends. The CDR3 spells CASSDVGKNIQYF. The CDR3 nucleotides read TGTGCCAGCTCAGATGTGGGCAAAAACATTCAGTACTTC.

The chain couples TRBV6-5 to TRBJ2-7; D is perhaps TRBD2 (5 bases). The CDR3 spans 13 residues. Trimming left V 5 bases short and J 0 bases short, with 8 bases between. Germline assignment: CDR1 MNHEY and CDR2 SVGAGI. CDR3 coding DNA: TGTGCCAGCAGTGAAGGACTCTCCTACGAGCAGTACTTC. Protein: CASSEGLSYEQYF.

The table lists this clone with a few counts. The J gene is TRBJ1-1, the V gene TRBV6-4, with 10 bases lining up with TRBD1. The CDR3 has 14 residues. Trimming at V came to 2 bases and at J to 5 bases, leaving 2 bases not matched to a gene. Germline V lookup: CDR1 MRHNA, CDR2 SNTAGT. DNA for the CDR3: TGTGCCAGCAGTGACACGGACAGGGGGACTGAAGCTTTCTTT. Its protein is CASSDTDRGTEAFF.

CDR3 residues: CASSHPRQGTNNEQFF. The CDR3 DNA reads TGTGCCAGCAGCCACCCACGACAGGGGACAAACAATGAGCAGTTCTTC. The chain combines TRBV7-4 with TRBJ2-1; the match to TRBD1 covers 8 bases. V lost 5 bases and J lost 5; bases outside the gene matches: 11. CDR1 SGHVT and CDR2 SQSDAQ come from the germline V gene. This CDR3 spans 16 amino acids.

This chain links TRBV28 with TRBJ1-5; D uncertain. Trimming removed 6 bases from V and 7 bases from J, with 16 bases in between. Germline V gives CDR1 MDHEN, CDR2 SYDVKM. The CDR3 has 14 residues. The chain's CDR3 is CASRDGSDRQPQHF. The CDR3 nucleotides are TGTGCCAGCAGGGACGGGAGCGATAGGCAGCCCCAGCATTTT.

This chain connects TRBV19 to TRBJ2-3; weak D call: TRBD1 (5 bases). V was shortened by 3 bases and J by 0 bases, with 10 bases between the two germline ends. The CDR3 extends over 15 amino acids. Germline CDR1 reads LNHDA; CDR2 reads SQIVND (reference sequence). Written as DNA, the CDR3 is TGTGCCAGTAGTATGGGGCAGGGTAGCACAGATACGCAGTATTTT. This sequence encodes CASSMGQGSTDTQYF. The whole variable domain, filled in from reference TRBV19 and TRBJ2-3, reads DGGITQSPKYLFRKEGQNVTLSCEQNLNHDAMYWYRQDPGQGLRLIYYSQIVNDFQKGDIAEGYSVSREKKESFPLTVTSAQKNPTAFYLCASSMGQGSTDTQYFGPGTRLTVL.

V gene TRBV6-5 combines with J gene TRBJ1-6; D is undetermined. The CDR3 loop spans 14 amino acids. V gave up 5 bases and J gave up 10 bases, with 15 bases separating them. CDR1 and CDR2 from the germline V gene are MNHEY and SVGAGI. CDR3 DNA: TGTGCCAGCAGTGAAGTTATCCCGGGATCACCCCTCCACTTT. Protein: CASSEVIPGSPLHF.

This clone occurred a few times. The CDR3 nucleotides are TGCGCCAGCAGCCAAGAAAGGTACACTGAAGCTTTCTTT. Translating gives CASSQERYTEAFF. The chain employs TRBV4-3 and TRBJ1-1; no definite D call. The CDR3 is made up of 13 amino acids. Looked up from germline, CDR1 is LGHNA and CDR2 is YSLEER. V lost 0 bases and J 3 bases, leaving 5 bases between the germline ends.

This clone was seen a single time. The chain joins TRBV18 to TRBJ2-7, with 10 bases matching TRBD1. CDR1 is KGHSH and CDR2 is LQKENI in the germline V gene. The CDR3 contains 15 residues. Germline trimming cut 2 bases from V and 2 bases from J; bases unmatched to any gene: 3. DNA for the CDR3: TGTGCCAGCTCACCAGGGACAGGGGATCCCTACGAGCAGTACTTC. It translates to CASSPGTGDPYEQYF.

This clone was detected only a few times. The V and J genes are TRBV6-1 and TRBJ1-5; D is undetermined. The CDR3 is 12 residues long. The germline CDR1 and CDR2 sequences are MNHNS and SASEGT. V was shortened by 7 bases and J by 4 bases, with 8 bases between the two germline ends. Written as DNA, the CDR3 is TGTGCCAGCAATCTCCGTAATCAGCCCCAGCATTTT. Translation gives CASNLRNQPQHF.

The chain's CDR3 is CASRATGGRETQYF. In DNA, the CDR3 is TGTGCCAGTAGAGCGACAGGGGGGAGAGAGACCCAGTACTTC. The chain couples TRBV19 to TRBJ2-5; 9 bases agree with TRBD1. The germline CDR1 and CDR2 sequences are LNHDA and SQIVND (reference sequence). The CDR3 totals 14 residues. With 6 bases clipped from V and 4 bases from J, the junction kept 6 bases outside the gene matches.

The gene calls are TRBV15 and TRBJ2-1; D call uncertain. This CDR3 is 13 amino acids long. Trimming took 3 bases from V and 3 from J, leaving 6 bases between them. CDR1 and CDR2 (germline): LNHNV, YYDKDF (reference sequence). This CDR3 reads CATSRDHYNEQFF. CDR3 sequence (DNA): TGTGCCACCAGCAGGGACCACTACAATGAGCAGTTCTTC.

The CDR3 DNA reads as TGTGCCAGCAGGACCTTGACAGGGCACAATCAGCCCCAGCATTTT. This translates into CASRTLTGHNQPQHF. The chain recombines TRBV6-6 with TRBJ1-5; 7 bases agree with TRBD1. Germline V gene lookup returns CDR1 MNHNY and CDR2 SVGAGI (reference sequence). This CDR3 has 15 residues. V lost 6 bases, J lost 3 bases, and 8 bases stayed unmatched.

The genes are TRBV9 and TRBJ2-1; D is perhaps TRBD2 (5 bases). The CDR3 is made up of 11 amino acids. The germline gives CDR1 SGDLS, CDR2 YYNGEE. Trimming took off 7 bases at V and 7 bases at J, with 9 bases between the two ends. In DNA, the CDR3 is TGTGCCAGCTCTCCGGGGAATGAGCAGTTCTTC. As protein: CASSPGNEQFF.

The chain couples TRBV6-1 to TRBJ1-4; D call uncertain. The CDR3 extends over 14 amino acids. With 2 bases removed from V and 8 bases from J, the gap between germline ends came to 12 bases. Germline V gene lookup returns CDR1 MNHNS and CDR2 SASEGT. CDR3 protein: CASSERRVGEKLFF. The DNA of the CDR3 is TGTGCCAGCAGTGAAAGGAGGGTAGGCGAAAAACTGTTTTTT.

In its sample, this clone was seen once. V is TRBV13 and J is TRBJ2-7, with 9 bases matching TRBD1. This CDR3 comprises 14 residues. J was trimmed by 6 bases and V by 1 base; bases with no gene match: 4. The germline gives CDR1 PRHDT, CDR2 FYEKMQ (reference sequence). The CDR3 DNA sequence: TGTGCCAGCAGCTTAGAGGGACAGGGCCCCGAGCAGTACTTC. Protein: CASSLEGQGPEQYF.

The V and J genes are TRBV6-5 and TRBJ2-7, with D uncertain. The V end was cut by 0 bases, the J end by 5 bases, with 8 bases between. This CDR3 comprises 13 residues. Germline lookup yields CDR1 MNHEY and CDR2 SVGAGI. CDR3 in DNA: TGTGCCAGCAGTTACTCGCCTGGCCACGAGCAGTACTTC. This sequence encodes CASSYSPGHEQYF.

V gene TRBV4-1 combines with J gene TRBJ2-7; 9 bases are shared with TRBD1. Germline V CDR1 and CDR2: MGHRA, YSYEKL. V lost 0 bases to trimming and J lost 5 bases; unmatched junction nucleotides: 5. The CDR3 spans 15 residues. CDR3 sequence: CASSQEKGQGHEQYF. The CDR3 DNA reads as TGCGCCAGCAGCCAAGAAAAGGGACAGGGTCACGAGCAGTACTTC.

The chain has TRBV9 and TRBJ2-3; a weak D match, TRBD2 (6 bases). The length of the CDR3 is 16 residues. The V end was cut by 0 bases, the J end by 2 bases, with 13 bases between. Germline V gene lookup returns CDR1 SGDLS and CDR2 YYNGEE. CDR3: CASSVDRAGITDTQYF. In nucleotides, the CDR3 is TGTGCCAGCAGCGTAGATAGGGCGGGAATCACAGATACGCAGTATTTT.

This chain joins TRBV2 and TRBJ2-5, with D possibly TRBD1 on 5 matching bases. This CDR3 contains 11 residues. The V and J ends lost 6 bases and 4 bases respectively, with 6 bases between them. Per germline, CDR1 SNHLY and CDR2 FYNNEI. The CDR3 DNA is TGTGCCAGCAGGCAGGGAGAGACCCAGTACTTC. It is translated as CASRQGETQYF.

This chain uses TRBV5-6 with TRBJ2-1; TRBD2 agrees at 13 bases. Germline CDR1 reads SGHDT; CDR2 reads YYEEEE. There are 16 residues in the CDR3. Unmatched junction bases numbered 10, after V lost 3 bases and J lost 10 bases. This CDR3 reads CASSWWGTSGIGEQFF. The CDR3 nucleotides read TGTGCCAGCAGCTGGTGGGGGACTAGCGGGATAGGCGAGCAGTTCTTC.

V is TRBV5-1 and J is TRBJ2-5, with D perhaps being TRBD1 or TRBD2 (5 bases each). The J call may be incorrect, as the DNA end agrees better with TRBJ2-7. The CDR3 covers 15 residues. Germline-derived CDR1 and CDR2 are SGHRS and YFSETQ. CDR3 sequence reads: CASSLGGANSYEQYF. CDR3 DNA: TGCGCCAGCAGCTTGGGAGGGGCAAACTCCTACGAGCAGTACTTC.

The chain combines TRBV7-2 with TRBJ2-5, with D perhaps TRBD1 (5 bases). The V gene lost 1 base and the J gene lost 5 bases, with 23 bases spanning the gap. This CDR3 contains 18 residues. Germline CDR1 reads SGHTA; CDR2 reads FQGNSA. The CDR3 loop is CASSLDRGGPKGRETQYF. The DNA of the CDR3 is TGTGCCAGCAGCTTAGATCGAGGCGGCCCAAAGGGGCGGGAGACCCAGTACTTC.

V is TRBV5-8 and J is TRBJ2-1; perhaps TRBD2 as D (7 bases). The germline V and J ends were trimmed by 4 bases and 7 bases, with 15 bases remaining between them. Germline lookup yields CDR1 SGHTS and CDR2 YDEGEE. The CDR3 extends over 14 amino acids. The CDR3 spells CASSHDGGRNEQFF. DNA for the CDR3: TGTGCCAGCAGCCACGACGGGGGGCGAAATGAGCAGTTCTTC.

V and J are TRBV28 and TRBJ1-5; D gene uncertain. V lost 8 bases, J lost 4 bases, and 15 bases lay in between. The CDR3 length is 14 residues. From germline, CDR1 is MDHEN and CDR2 SYDVKM. CDR3: CASVIQMENQPQHF. CDR3 DNA sequence: TGTGCCAGCGTTATACAAATGGAGAATCAGCCCCAGCATTTT.

This clone was counted once. V gene TRBV30 combines with J gene TRBJ2-1, with 7 bases matching TRBD1. This CDR3 region has 13 residues. V trimming: 2 bases; J trimming: 4 bases; junction bases outside the gene matches: 2. Germline CDR1 and CDR2: GTSNPN and SVGIG (reference sequence). The CDR3 coding sequence is TGTGCCTGGAGTTACAGGGGTTACAATGAGCAGTTCTTC. Residues: CAWSYRGYNEQFF.